What follows are 12 T cell receptor beta chains derived from one specimen sequenced in a study of T cells after yellow fever vaccination. TCRdb processed the 5' RACE reads anew with MiXCR; each CDR3 protein has one entry. The repertoire holds about 160,000 distinct CDR3 sequences, over 7% seen once, with approximately 39% in the top ten. This specimen was CD8+ T cells sorted from PBMCs, taken 45 days after the yellow fever booster vaccination. The receptors were sampled from a young man who received the YFV17D yellow fever vaccine.

The J gene is TRBJ2-7, the V gene TRBV9; D unclear. The V gene's germline CDR1 is SGDLS and CDR2 YYNGEE. Trimming stripped 0 bases from V and 0 bases from J, with 7 bases between. The length of the CDR3 is 14 residues. The CDR3: CASSVGPSSYEQYV. CDR3 coding DNA: TGTGCCAGCAGCGTAGGCCCGAGCTCCTACGAGCAGTACGTC.

V gene TRBV10-3 combines with J gene TRBJ2-1, with D maybe TRBD1 (6 bases). Trimming stripped 6 bases from V and 9 bases from J, with 12 bases between. This CDR3 is built from 12 residues. Germline lookup yields CDR1 ENHRY and CDR2 SYGVKD. The CDR3 DNA sequence: TGTGCCATCAGCTCAGGGGTATCTGAGCAGTTCTTC. It specifies CAISSGVSEQFF.

This chain joins TRBV7-2 and TRBJ2-3, with no clear D. V was cut by 2 bases and J by 14 bases, with 17 bases left in between. CDR3 length equals 13 residues. Germline lookup yields CDR1 SGHTA and CDR2 FQGNSA. This chain's CDR3 is CASSLPTLPARYF. DNA of the CDR3: TGTGCCAGCAGCTTACCGACTCTCCCGGCCCGGTATTTT.

This chain connects TRBV4-3 to TRBJ2-1; 7 bases line up with TRBD1. V was clipped by 1 base and J by 6 bases; unmatched bases: 6. CDR1 and CDR2 (germline): LGHNA, YSLEER. The CDR3 totals 15 residues. CDR3 region: CASSQATGAGNEQFF. CDR3 coding DNA: TGCGCCAGCAGCCAAGCCACAGGGGCCGGCAATGAGCAGTTCTTC.

This clonotype has more than one count but fewer than ten. The genes are TRBV4-1 and TRBJ2-7; D perhaps matches TRBD1 (6 bases). Trimming took 2 bases from V and 5 from J, leaving 10 bases between them. In germline, CDR1 is MGHRA, CDR2 YSYEKL. The CDR3 runs to 13 residues. The CDR3 nucleotides read TGCGCCAGCAGCCAAATACAGGGAAACGAGCAGTACTTC. Translating gives CASSQIQGNEQYF.

This clonotype was observed a handful of times. The chain has TRBV9 and TRBJ2-5; 7 bases fit TRBD1. The V gene's germline CDR1 is SGDLS and CDR2 YYNGEE. The CDR3 runs to 14 residues. The J segment lost 4 bases and the V segment lost 4 bases, leaving 7 bases of the junction unmatched. CDR3 nucleotides: TGTGCCAGCAGCCCGAGTCACAGGGGAGAGACCCAGTACTTC. Residues: CASSPSHRGETQYF.

This clonotype was picked up a small number of times. The rearrangement links TRBV6-1 to TRBJ2-1; D is uncertain. Germline CDR1 MNHNS, CDR2 SASEGT. Trimming left V 2 bases short and J 10 bases short, with 18 bases between. The CDR3 runs 15 residues. The DNA for the CDR3 is TGTGCCAGCAGTGAACATACCCCGAGGAATGGCGAGCAGTTCTTC. The encoded protein is CASSEHTPRNGEQFF.

A few counts support this clonotype. The rearrangement links TRBV9 to TRBJ2-1, with D possibly matching TRBD2 (6 bases). Germline CDR1 SGDLS, CDR2 YYNGEE. The CDR3 extends over 17 amino acids. V lost 0 bases and J lost 4, with 17 bases in between. CDR3 loop: CASSVEPGGNLYNEQFF. The CDR3 DNA follows: TGTGCCAGCAGCGTAGAACCTGGCGGGAACTTGTACAATGAGCAGTTCTTC. Full variable domain (rest looked up from reference TRBV9 and TRBJ2-1): DSGVTQTPKHLITATGQRVTLRCSPRSGDLSVYWYQQSLDQGLQFLIQYYNGEERAKGNILERFSAQQFPDLHSELNLSSLELGDSALYFCASSVEPGGNLYNEQFFGPGTRLTVL.

The chain joins TRBV5-6 to TRBJ2-7; D perhaps matches TRBD2 (5 bases). V was clipped by 4 bases and J by 6 bases, with 26 bases between them. Germline CDR1 reads SGHDT; CDR2 reads YYEEEE. The CDR3 has 17 residues. Written as DNA, the CDR3 is TGTGCCAGCAGCGAGCTTGGTGAGTCGGGGTACGCTCCCGAGCAGTACTTC. It specifies CASSELGESGYAPEQYF.

This clonotype showed up just a few times. The genes are TRBV6-2 or TRBV6-3 and TRBJ2-3, with 8 positions matching TRBD2. The germline CDR1 and CDR2 sequences are MNHEY and SVGEGT. CDR3 length: 17 amino acids. Trimming at V came to 2 bases and at J to 6 bases, leaving 13 bases not matched to a gene. The CDR3 DNA sequence: TGTGCCAGCAGTTACGGGGGACTAGAAGGGCTCCCGGATACGCAGTATTTT. Protein product: CASSYGGLEGLPDTQYF.

The chain is built from TRBV29-1 and TRBJ2-5, with 8 bases that match TRBD1. Germline V lookup: CDR1 SQVTM, CDR2 ANQGSEA. CDR3 size: 13 residues. J was trimmed by 4 bases and V by 6 bases; bases with no gene match: 7. The CDR3 region is CSVSDRGGETQYF. DNA of the CDR3: TGCAGCGTGAGTGACAGGGGAGGAGAGACCCAGTACTTC.

The chain joins TRBV11-2 to TRBJ2-2, with no clear D. The CDR3 is 14 residues long. The V end lost 2 bases, the J end lost 9 bases, and 13 bases lay between the germline ends. In germline, CDR1 is SGHAT, CDR2 FQNNGV. The CDR3: CASSLTVKVRELFF. The DNA for the CDR3 is TGTGCCAGCAGCTTAACAGTTAAAGTGCGGGAGCTGTTTTTT.